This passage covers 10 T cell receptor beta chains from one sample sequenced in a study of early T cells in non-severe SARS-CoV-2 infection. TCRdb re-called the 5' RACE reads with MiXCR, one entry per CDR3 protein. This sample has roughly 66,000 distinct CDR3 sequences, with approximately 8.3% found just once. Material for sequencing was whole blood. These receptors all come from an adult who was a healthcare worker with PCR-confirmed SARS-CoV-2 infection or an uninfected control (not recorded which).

CDR3 protein: CSVETRGKYEQYF. As DNA, the CDR3 is TGCAGCGTCGAGACTAGGGGGAAGTACGAGCAGTACTTC. This chain links TRBV29-1 with TRBJ2-7; either TRBD1 or TRBD2 may fit D (6 bases each). Deletions cut 6 bases from V and 4 bases from J, with 16 bases between. The CDR3 length is 13 residues. Germline V CDR1 and CDR2: SQVTM, ANQGSEA.

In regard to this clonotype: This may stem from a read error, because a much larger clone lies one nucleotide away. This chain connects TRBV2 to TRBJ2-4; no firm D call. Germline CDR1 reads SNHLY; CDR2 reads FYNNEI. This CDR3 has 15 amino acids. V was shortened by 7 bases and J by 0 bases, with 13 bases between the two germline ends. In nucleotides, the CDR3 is TGTGCCAGCAAAGGGAACGTAGGAGCCAAAAACATTCAGTACTTC. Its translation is CASKGNVGAKNIQYF.

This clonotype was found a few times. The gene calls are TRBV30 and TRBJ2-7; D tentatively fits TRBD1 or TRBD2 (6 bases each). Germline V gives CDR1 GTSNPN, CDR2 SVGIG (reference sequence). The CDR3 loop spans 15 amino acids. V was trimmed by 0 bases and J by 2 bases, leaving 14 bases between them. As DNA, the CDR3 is TGTGCCTGGAGTGTAGGGGGGACCTTGCCCTACGAGCAGTACTTC. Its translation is CAWSVGGTLPYEQYF. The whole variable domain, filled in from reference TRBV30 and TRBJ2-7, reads SQTIHQWPATLVQPVGSPLSLECTVEGTSNPNLYWYRQAAGRGLQLLFYSVGIGQISSEVPQNLSASRPQDRQFILSSKKLLLSDSGFYLCAWSVGGTLPYEQYFGPGTRLTVT.

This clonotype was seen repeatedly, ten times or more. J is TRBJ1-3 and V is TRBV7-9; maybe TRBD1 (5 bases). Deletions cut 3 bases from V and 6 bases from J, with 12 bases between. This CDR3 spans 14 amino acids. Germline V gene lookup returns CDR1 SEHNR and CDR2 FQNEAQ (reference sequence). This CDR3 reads CASSFLTQENTIYF. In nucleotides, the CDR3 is TGTGCCAGCAGCTTCCTTACACAGGAAAACACCATATATTTT. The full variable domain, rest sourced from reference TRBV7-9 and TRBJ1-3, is DTGVSQNPRHKITKRGQNVTFRCDPISEHNRLYWYRQTLGQGPEFLTYFQNEAQLEKSRLLSDRFSAERPKGSFSTLEIQRTEQGDSAMYLCASSFLTQENTIYFGEGSWLTVV.

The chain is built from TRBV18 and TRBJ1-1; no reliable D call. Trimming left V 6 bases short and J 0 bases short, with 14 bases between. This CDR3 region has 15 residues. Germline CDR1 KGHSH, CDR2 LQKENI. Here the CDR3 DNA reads TGTGCCAGCTCCCGCCCCATTGGGGTGAACACTGAAGCTTTCTTT. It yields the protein CASSRPIGVNTEAFF.

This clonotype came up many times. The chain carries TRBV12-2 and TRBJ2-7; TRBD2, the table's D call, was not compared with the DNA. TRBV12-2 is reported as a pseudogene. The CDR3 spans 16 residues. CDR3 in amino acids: CASRLAPSVPSYEQYF. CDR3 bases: TGTGCAAGTCGCTTAGCTCCTAGCGTACCGTCCTACGAGCAGTACTTC.

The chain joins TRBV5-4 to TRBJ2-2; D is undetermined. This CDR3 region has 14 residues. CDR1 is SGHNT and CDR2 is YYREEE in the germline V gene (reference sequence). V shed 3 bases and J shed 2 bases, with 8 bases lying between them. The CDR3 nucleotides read TGTGCCAGCAGCTCCCCATTAAACACCGGGGAGCTGTTTTTT. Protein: CASSSPLNTGELFF.

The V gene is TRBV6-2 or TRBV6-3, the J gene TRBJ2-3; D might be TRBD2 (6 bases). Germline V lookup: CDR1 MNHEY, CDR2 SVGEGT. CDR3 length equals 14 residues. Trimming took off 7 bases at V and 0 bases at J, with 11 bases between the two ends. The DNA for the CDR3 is TGTGCCAGCAAACGGGACTCAAGCACAGATACGCAGTATTTT. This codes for CASKRDSSTDTQYF.

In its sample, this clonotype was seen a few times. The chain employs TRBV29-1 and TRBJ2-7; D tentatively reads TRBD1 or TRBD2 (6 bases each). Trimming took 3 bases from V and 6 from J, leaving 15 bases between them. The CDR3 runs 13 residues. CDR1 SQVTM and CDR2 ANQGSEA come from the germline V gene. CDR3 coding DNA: TGCAGCGTTGATACCCAAGGGGGGTCCGAGCAGTACTTC. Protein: CSVDTQGGSEQYF.

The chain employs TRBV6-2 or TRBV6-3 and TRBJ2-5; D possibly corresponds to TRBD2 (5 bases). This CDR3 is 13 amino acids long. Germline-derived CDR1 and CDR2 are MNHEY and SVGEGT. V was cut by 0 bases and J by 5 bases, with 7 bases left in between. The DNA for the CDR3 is TGTGCCAGCAGTTACTCTCCGGGGGAGACCCAGTACTTC. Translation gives CASSYSPGETQYF.